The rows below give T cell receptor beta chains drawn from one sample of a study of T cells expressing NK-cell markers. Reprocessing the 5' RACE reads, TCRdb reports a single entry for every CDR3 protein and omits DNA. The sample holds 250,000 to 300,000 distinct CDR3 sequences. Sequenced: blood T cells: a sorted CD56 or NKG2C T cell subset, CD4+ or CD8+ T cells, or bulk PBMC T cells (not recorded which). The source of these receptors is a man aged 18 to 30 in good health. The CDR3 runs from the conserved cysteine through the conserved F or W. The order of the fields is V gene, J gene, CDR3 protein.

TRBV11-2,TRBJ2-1,CASTHGTSGTNEQFF
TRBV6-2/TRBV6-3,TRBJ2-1,CASDSRVPRQQFF
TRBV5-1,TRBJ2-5,CASTPAGLAQETQYF
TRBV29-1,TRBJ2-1,CSPTTLTGTQFF
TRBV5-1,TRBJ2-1,CASSLGRNPQGNEQFF
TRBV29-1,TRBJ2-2,CSVAGVGELFF
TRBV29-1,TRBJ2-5,CSAGQGRGETQYF
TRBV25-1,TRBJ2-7,CASSEGHDPSPSYEQYF
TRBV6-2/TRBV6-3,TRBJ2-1,CASSYGLAGRLLPEQFF
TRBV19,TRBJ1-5,CASTLSGGNQPQHF
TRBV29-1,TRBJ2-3,CSVGGRGGTDTQYF
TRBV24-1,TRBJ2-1,CATSAAGEYREQFF
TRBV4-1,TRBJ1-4,CASGIWEKLFF
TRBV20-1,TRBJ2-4,CSASGEIAKNIQYF
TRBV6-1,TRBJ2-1,CASSEFLAPYNEQFF
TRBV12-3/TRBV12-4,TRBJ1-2,CASSLLSGQYGYTF
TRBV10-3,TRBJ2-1,CAMAGTSGSGVNEQFF
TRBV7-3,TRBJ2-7,CASSLGSGVHEQYF
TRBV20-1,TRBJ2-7,CSASIGTSDAEQYF
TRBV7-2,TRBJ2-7,CASSLARLAGLYEQYF
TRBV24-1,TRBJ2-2,CATSELDRYTGELFF
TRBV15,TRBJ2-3,CATSRAGTDTQYF
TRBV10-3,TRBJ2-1,CAISEGVAGEYNEQFF
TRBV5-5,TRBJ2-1,CASSFRVRQFF
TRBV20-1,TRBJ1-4,CSAKSPQGSWEKLFF
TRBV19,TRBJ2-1,CASSIFPLGTGRNEQFF
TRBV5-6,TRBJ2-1,CASSPRTSGKEQFF
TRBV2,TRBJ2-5,CASSATGDGTQYF
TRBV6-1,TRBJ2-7,CASRPQADYEQYF
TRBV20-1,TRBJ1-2,CSARRGTGRAYGYTF
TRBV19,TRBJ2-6,CASGIGLGSGANVLTF
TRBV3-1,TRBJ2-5,CASSQVQGETQYF
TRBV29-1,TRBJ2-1,CSVEALAGGPREQFF
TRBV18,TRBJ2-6,CASSQGQAGANVLTF
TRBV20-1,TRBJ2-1,CSAIRGRRYNEQFF
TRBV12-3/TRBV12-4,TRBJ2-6,CASSLWKTGLTGANVLTF
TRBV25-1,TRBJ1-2,CASSGGDYGYTF
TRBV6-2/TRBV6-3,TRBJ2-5,CASRGRWRQETQYF
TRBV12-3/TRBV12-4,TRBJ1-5,CASSFTGVGRDNQPQHF
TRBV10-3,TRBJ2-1,CAIEGLGDEQFF